Below, 21 T cell receptor beta chains from the same sample are listed, as sequenced in a study of blood T cell repertoires in COVID-19. Generated by immunoSEQ multiplex PCR, the TCRdb table keeps only in-frame clones and is missing some. The sample holds about 220,000 clones, 84% seen once. The sequenced sample was PBMCs or T cells enriched from blood (not recorded which). All receptors derive from a woman between 40 and 55 years old who had recovered from COVID-19.

J is TRBJ1-2 and V is TRBV7-2, with D perhaps matching TRBD1 (6 bases). Germline CDR1 and CDR2: SGHTA and FQGNSA. This CDR3 has 15 amino acids. V was pared by 1 base and J by 8 bases, with 17 bases between. In DNA, the CDR3 is TGTGCCAGCAGCTTAGAAGGGGGGGGTGCTGGCGGCTACACCTTC. Translation gives CASSLEGGGAGGYTF.

V is TRBV28 and J is TRBJ2-3, with a tentative D call TRBD1 (6 bases). V shed 5 bases and J shed 2 bases, with 17 bases lying between them. CDR1 MDHEN and CDR2 SYDVKM come from the germline V gene. The CDR3 totals 16 residues. In nucleotides, the CDR3 is TGTGCCAGCAGTGCCTGGACAGATTCCAACACAGATACGCAGTATTTT. Protein product: CASSAWTDSNTDTQYF.

The gene calls are TRBV19 and TRBJ2-1; 7 bases line up with TRBD1. CDR3 length: 15 amino acids. The ends lost 3 bases at V and 0 bases at J; junction bases unmatched: 2. CDR1 is LNHDA, CDR2 SQIVND, per germline (reference sequence). CDR3 loop: CASSIWTGSYNEQFF. CDR3 bases: TGTGCCAGTAGTATCTGGACAGGCTCCTACAATGAGCAGTTCTTC.

This clone was counted at least ten times. The genes are TRBV19 and TRBJ1-1, with D possibly matching TRBD1 (5 bases). Deletions cut 3 bases from V and 8 bases from J, with 13 bases between. This CDR3 has 13 amino acids. Germline V gives CDR1 LNHDA, CDR2 SQIVND (reference sequence). Here the CDR3 reads CASSISGGGEAFF. As DNA, the CDR3 is TGTGCCAGTAGTATTTCGGGGGGAGGCGAAGCTTTCTTT.

The gene calls are TRBV11-2 and TRBJ2-7; TRBD2 matches at 8 bases. J lost 0 bases, V lost 8 bases, and 9 bases had no gene match. This CDR3 region has 15 residues. The germline gives CDR1 SGHAT, CDR2 FQNNGV. CDR3 nucleotides: TGTGCCAGCCGACCTAGCGGGTGGAGCTCCTACGAGCAGTACTTC. Translating gives CASRPSGWSSYEQYF.

This sequence joins TRBV6-2 or TRBV6-3 and TRBJ1-5, with a weak D call TRBD1 (5 bases). Trimming removed 2 bases at V and 6 bases at J, with 8 bases between. From germline, CDR1 is MNHEY and CDR2 SVGEGT. CDR3 size: 13 residues. The CDR3 region is CASSYDSLQPQHF. The CDR3 DNA sequence: TGTGCCAGCAGTTACGACAGTCTTCAGCCCCAGCATTTT.

V gene TRBV6-6 combines with J gene TRBJ2-7; D is undetermined. The CDR3 length is 12 residues. V was cut by 6 bases and J by 3 bases, with 9 bases left in between. Germline CDR1 reads MNHNY; CDR2 reads SVGAGI (reference sequence). The CDR3 sequence is CASSPSDYEQYF. The CDR3 region has the DNA TGTGCCAGCAGCCCGAGCGACTACGAGCAGTACTTC.

The chain carries TRBV24-1 and TRBJ2-1; D possibly corresponds to TRBD1 (6 bases). The CDR3 sequence is 13 residues long. Germline CDR1 KGHDR, CDR2 SFDVKD. V lost 8 bases and J 6 bases, leaving 13 bases between the germline ends. The CDR3 DNA reads TGTGCCACCACTCGAACAGGGAGCAATGAGCAGTTCTTC. Its protein product is CATTRTGSNEQFF.

The gene calls are TRBV19 and TRBJ2-7; TRBD1 agrees at 10 bases. Germline CDR1 and CDR2: LNHDA and SQIVND (reference sequence). The CDR3 sequence is 15 residues long. With V trimmed by 3 bases and J by 6 bases, 8 bases remained unmatched. The CDR3 protein is CASSIHDRGRGEQYF. The CDR3 DNA is TGTGCCAGTAGTATTCACGACAGGGGGCGCGGCGAGCAGTACTTC.

This clone was seen more than once but under ten times. The rearrangement links TRBV7-2 to TRBJ2-5; 7 bases line up with TRBD2. V trimming: 4 bases; J trimming: 2 bases; junction bases outside the gene matches: 7. The length of the CDR3 is 15 residues. Germline lookup yields CDR1 SGHTA and CDR2 FQGNSA. The CDR3, as DNA: TGTGCCAGCAGCTCGAGGGCGGGGGAACAAGAGACCCAGTACTTC. Protein: CASSSRAGEQETQYF.

In its sample, this clone was seen once. The chain joins TRBV27 to TRBJ2-7; 7 positions match TRBD2. The V gene's germline CDR1 is MNHEY and CDR2 SMNVEV (reference sequence). The CDR3 totals 14 residues. V trimming: 0 bases; J trimming: 5 bases; junction bases outside the gene matches: 4. The CDR3 sequence: CASSLSGRDHEQYF. DNA for the CDR3: TGTGCCAGCAGTTTATCGGGGAGGGACCACGAGCAGTACTTC.

The V and J genes are TRBV11-2 and TRBJ2-2; 8 nucleotides align to TRBD2. This CDR3 is 14 amino acids long. Losses at the gene ends were 6 bases for V and 1 base for J; bases not matched to a gene: 1. Germline V gene lookup returns CDR1 SGHAT and CDR2 FQNNGV. CDR3 loop: CASRTSGNTGELFF. CDR3 nucleotides: TGTGCCAGCAGAACTAGCGGGAACACCGGGGAGCTGTTTTTT.

This chain connects TRBV18 to TRBJ2-1, with 8 bases matching TRBD1. The CDR3 sequence is 15 residues long. Germline CDR1 KGHSH, CDR2 LQKENI. The V and J ends lost 3 bases and 8 bases, in that order; junction bases with no gene match: 9. CDR3 nucleotide sequence: TGTGCCAGCTCACCGGGACAGGTCTACTCGGATGAGCAGTTCTTC. It specifies CASSPGQVYSDEQFF.

The V call is TRBV7-9, the J call TRBJ2-4, with D tentatively TRBD1 (8 bases). This CDR3 is built from 14 residues. With 6 bases removed from V and 7 bases from J, the gap between germline ends came to 16 bases. Germline CDR1 reads SEHNR; CDR2 reads FQNEAQ (reference sequence). CDR3: CASSVGQGGNIQYF. The CDR3 DNA is TGTGCCAGCAGTGTAGGACAGGGAGGGAACATTCAGTACTTC.

This clone was seen more than once but under ten times. The chain joins TRBV5-1 to TRBJ2-1; no clear D. The CDR3 extends over 12 amino acids. Germline V gene sequence: CDR1 SGHRS, CDR2 YFSETQ. V was shortened by 4 bases and J by 9 bases, with 11 bases between the two germline ends. The CDR3 bases are TGCGCCAGCAGCCCAATTCCCCCTGAGCAGTTCTTC. Translated, it gives CASSPIPPEQFF.

The chain couples TRBV29-1 to TRBJ2-1, with TRBD1 identical over 7 bases. Trimming cost V 3 bases and J 10 bases; bases outside gene matches: 9. Germline CDR1 and CDR2: SQVTM and ANQGSEA. The CDR3 runs 13 residues. In nucleotides, the CDR3 is TGCAGCGTTGACCTTCAGGGGGTCCCCGAGCAGTTCTTC. Protein product: CSVDLQGVPEQFF.

DNA for the CDR3: TGTGCCAGTAGTATACCCGGGACTAGAAGGGAGCTGTTTTTT. Protein sequence: CASSIPGTRRELFF. The chain has TRBV19 and TRBJ2-2, with 8 bases matching TRBD2. V gave up 2 bases and J gave up 9 bases; unmatched junction bases: 5. The CDR3 extends over 14 amino acids. Germline V gene data show CDR1 as LNHDA and CDR2 as SQIVND (reference sequence).

The V and J genes are TRBV5-5 and TRBJ1-5; 7 bases agree with TRBD1. The ends lost 1 base at V and 4 bases at J; junction bases unmatched: 5. This CDR3 has 15 amino acids. Germline CDR1 reads SGHKS; CDR2 reads YYEKEE (reference sequence). CDR3 nucleotides: TGTGCCAGCAGCTTGACGGGGACAGAGAATCAGCCCCAGCATTTT. This encodes CASSLTGTENQPQHF.

The table lists this clone with a count of one. V is TRBV4-1 and J is TRBJ2-7, with TRBD2 matching 8 bases. After removal of 1 base from V and 2 bases from J, the junction contained 7 bases not matched to a gene. Germline V gene lookup returns CDR1 MGHRA and CDR2 YSYEKL. The CDR3 extends over 16 amino acids. The CDR3 loop reads CASSQVVLAGPYEQYF. CDR3 bases: TGCGCCAGCAGCCAAGTAGTCCTAGCGGGTCCCTACGAGCAGTACTTC.

V gene TRBV27 combines with J gene TRBJ1-4; tentative D call: TRBD1 (6 bases). There are 15 residues in the CDR3. Germline V lookup: CDR1 MNHEY, CDR2 SMNVEV (reference sequence). Trimming cost V 6 bases and J 10 bases, with 21 bases left between them. CDR3 nucleotides: TGTGCCAGCAGGCCCGGACAGCTCGAGGTGGCAAAACTGTTTTTT. As protein: CASRPGQLEVAKLFF.

This clone showed up just a few times. The chain recombines TRBV19 with TRBJ2-6; 7 nucleotides align to TRBD1. Losses at the gene ends were 2 bases for V and 0 bases for J; bases not matched to a gene: 4. Germline-derived CDR1 and CDR2 are LNHDA and SQIVND (reference sequence). The CDR3 covers 17 residues. CDR3 sequence reads: CASSILGQASGANVLTF. The CDR3, as DNA: TGTGCCAGTAGTATACTCGGACAGGCCTCTGGGGCCAACGTCCTGACTTTC.